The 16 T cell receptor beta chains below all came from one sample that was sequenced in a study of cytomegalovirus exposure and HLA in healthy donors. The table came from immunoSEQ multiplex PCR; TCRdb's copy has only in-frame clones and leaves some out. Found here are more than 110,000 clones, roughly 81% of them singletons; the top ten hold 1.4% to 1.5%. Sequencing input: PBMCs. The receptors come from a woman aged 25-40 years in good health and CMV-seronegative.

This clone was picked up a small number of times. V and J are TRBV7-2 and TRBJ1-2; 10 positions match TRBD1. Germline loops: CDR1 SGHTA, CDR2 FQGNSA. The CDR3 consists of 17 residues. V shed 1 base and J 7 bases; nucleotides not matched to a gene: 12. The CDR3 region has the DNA TGTGCCAGCAGCTTAGAACCGAGAGGGACAGGGGTCCTTGGCTACACCTTC. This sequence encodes CASSLEPRGTGVLGYTF.

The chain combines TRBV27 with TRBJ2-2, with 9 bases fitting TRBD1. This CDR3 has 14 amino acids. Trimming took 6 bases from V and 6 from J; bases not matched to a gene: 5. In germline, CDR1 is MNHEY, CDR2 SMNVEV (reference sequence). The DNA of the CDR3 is TGTGCCAGCAGAAGACAGGGGGTTGCCGGGGAGCTGTTTTTT. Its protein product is CASRRQGVAGELFF.

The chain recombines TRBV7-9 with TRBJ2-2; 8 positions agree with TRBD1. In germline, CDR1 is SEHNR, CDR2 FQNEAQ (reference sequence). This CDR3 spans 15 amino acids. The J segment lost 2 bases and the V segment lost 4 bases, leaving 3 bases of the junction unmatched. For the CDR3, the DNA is TGTGCCAGCAGCTCCGGACAGGGAAACACCGGGGAGCTGTTTTTT. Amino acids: CASSSGQGNTGELFF.

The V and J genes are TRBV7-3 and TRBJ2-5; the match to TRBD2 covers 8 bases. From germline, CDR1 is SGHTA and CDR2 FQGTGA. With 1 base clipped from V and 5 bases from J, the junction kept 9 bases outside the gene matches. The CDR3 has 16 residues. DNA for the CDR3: TGTGCCAGCAGCTTAATGGGGCTAGCGGGCACCGAGACCCAGTACTTC. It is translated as CASSLMGLAGTETQYF.

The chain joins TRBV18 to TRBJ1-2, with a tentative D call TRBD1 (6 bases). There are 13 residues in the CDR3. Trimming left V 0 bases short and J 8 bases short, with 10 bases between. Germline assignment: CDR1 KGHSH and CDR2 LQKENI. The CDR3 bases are TGTGCCAGCTCACCACCTACAGGGTTCGGCTACACCTTC. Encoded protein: CASSPPTGFGYTF.

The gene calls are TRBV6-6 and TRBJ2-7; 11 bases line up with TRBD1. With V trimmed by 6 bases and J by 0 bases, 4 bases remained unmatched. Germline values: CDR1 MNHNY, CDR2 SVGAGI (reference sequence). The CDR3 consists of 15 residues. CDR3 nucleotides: TGTGCCAGCAGACCGGGACAGGGGGGCTCCTACGAGCAGTACTTC. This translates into CASRPGQGGSYEQYF.

The CDR3 loop is CASSMQGAYGYTF. CDR3 in DNA: TGTGCCAGTAGTATGCAGGGGGCGTATGGCTACACCTTC. V gene TRBV19 combines with J gene TRBJ1-2; 8 nucleotides match TRBD1. Germline V gene sequence: CDR1 LNHDA, CDR2 SQIVND (reference sequence). This CDR3 region has 13 residues. After removal of 3 bases from V and 5 bases from J, the junction contained 2 bases not matched to a gene.

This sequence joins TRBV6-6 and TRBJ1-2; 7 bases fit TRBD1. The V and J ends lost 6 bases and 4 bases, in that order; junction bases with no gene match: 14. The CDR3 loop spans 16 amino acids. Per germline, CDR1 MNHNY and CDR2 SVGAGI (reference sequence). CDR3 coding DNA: TGTGCCAGCAGAACTCATATCATACAGGGGTCCTATGGCTACACCTTC. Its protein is CASRTHIIQGSYGYTF.

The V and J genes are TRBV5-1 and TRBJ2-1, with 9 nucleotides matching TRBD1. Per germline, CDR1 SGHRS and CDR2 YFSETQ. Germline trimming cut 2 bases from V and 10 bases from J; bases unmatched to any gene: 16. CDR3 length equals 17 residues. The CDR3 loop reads CASSLTLGGQGLLEQFF. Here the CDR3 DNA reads TGCGCCAGCAGCTTAACTCTAGGGGGACAGGGATTGTTGGAGCAGTTCTTC.

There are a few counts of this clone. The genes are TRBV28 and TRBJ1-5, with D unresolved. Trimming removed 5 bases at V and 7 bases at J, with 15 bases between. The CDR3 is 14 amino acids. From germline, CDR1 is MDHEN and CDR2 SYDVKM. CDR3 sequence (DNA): TGTGCCAGCAGTCCAGCGGGAAGTCACCAGCCCCAGCATTTT. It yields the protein CASSPAGSHQPQHF.

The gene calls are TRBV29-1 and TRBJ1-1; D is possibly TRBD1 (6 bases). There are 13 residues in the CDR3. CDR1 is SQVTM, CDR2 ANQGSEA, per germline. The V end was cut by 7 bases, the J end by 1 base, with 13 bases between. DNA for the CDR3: TGCAGCGCCCAGGGGAGGGCGAACACTGAAGCTTTCTTT. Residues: CSAQGRANTEAFF. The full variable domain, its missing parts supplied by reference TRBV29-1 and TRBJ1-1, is SAVISQKPSRDICQRGTSLTIQCQVDSQVTMMFWYRQQPGQSLTLIATANQGSEATYESGFVIDKFPISRPNLTFSTLTVSNMSPEDSSIYLCSAQGRANTEAFFGQGTRLTVV.

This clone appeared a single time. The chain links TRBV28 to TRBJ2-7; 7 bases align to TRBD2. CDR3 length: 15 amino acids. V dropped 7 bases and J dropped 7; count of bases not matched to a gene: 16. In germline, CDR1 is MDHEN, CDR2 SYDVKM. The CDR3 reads CASTKGRGTYGEQYF. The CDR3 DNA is TGTGCCAGCACCAAGGGGCGGGGGACTTACGGGGAGCAGTACTTC.

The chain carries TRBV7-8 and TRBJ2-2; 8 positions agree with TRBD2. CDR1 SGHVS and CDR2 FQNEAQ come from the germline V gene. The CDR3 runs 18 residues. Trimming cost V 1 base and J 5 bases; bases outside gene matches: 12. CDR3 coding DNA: TGTGCCAGCAGCTTAGTAGGGACTAGGGCAATTCTGACCGGGGAGCTGTTTTTT. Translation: CASSLVGTRAILTGELFF.

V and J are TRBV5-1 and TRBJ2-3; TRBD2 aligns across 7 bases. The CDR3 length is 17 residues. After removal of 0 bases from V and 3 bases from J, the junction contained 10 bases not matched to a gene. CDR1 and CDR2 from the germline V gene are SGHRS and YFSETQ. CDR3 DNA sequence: TGCGCCAGCAGCTTGGCAGCGGGGTCTGTATTAACAGATACGCAGTATTTT. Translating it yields CASSLAAGSVLTDTQYF.

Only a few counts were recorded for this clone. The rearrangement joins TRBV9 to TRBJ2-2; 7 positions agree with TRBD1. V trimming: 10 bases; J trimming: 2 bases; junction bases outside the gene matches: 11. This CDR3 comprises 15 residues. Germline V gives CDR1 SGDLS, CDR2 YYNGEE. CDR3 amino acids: CARADRKTNTGELFF. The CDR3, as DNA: TGTGCCCGAGCGGACAGGAAAACTAACACCGGGGAGCTGTTTTTT. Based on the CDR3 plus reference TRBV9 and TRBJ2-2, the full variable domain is DSGVTQTPKHLITATGQRVTLRCSPRSGDLSVYWYQQSLDQGLQFLIQYYNGEERAKGNILERFSAQQFPDLHSELNLSSLELGDSALYFCARADRKTNTGELFFGEGSRLTVL.

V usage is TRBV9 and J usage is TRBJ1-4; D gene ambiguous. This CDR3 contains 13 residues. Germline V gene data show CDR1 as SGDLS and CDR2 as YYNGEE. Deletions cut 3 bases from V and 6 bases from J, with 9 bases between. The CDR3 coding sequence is TGTGCCAGCAGCGCCGGCGGGGATGAAAAACTGTTTTTT. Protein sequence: CASSAGGDEKLFF.